Listed here are 2 T cell receptor beta chains from one sample, sequenced in a study of human T cells and chemical hapten exposure. Time point here: patch test 1, 2 weeks after DPC sensitization. Treatment given: therapeutic diphenylcyclopropenone sensitization with weekly scalp DPC. TCRdb re-called the RACE reads with MiXCR, one entry per CDR3 protein. The sample records tens of thousands of distinct CDR3 sequences, 9.8% being singletons. The sample in question was whole blood, obtained in connection with sensitization to the hapten diphenylcyclopropenone (DPC). These receptors came from a woman in her thirties or forties with alopecia areata. Some clones in this sample may be carry-over from other donors' samples.

This clonotype was seen repeatedly, ten times or more. This rearrangement joins TRBV12-3 or TRBV12-4 to TRBJ2-2; D call uncertain. With 6 bases removed from V and 2 bases from J, the gap between germline ends came to 10 bases. This CDR3 spans 14 amino acids. CDR3 region: CASSHVRNTGELFF. The CDR3 DNA sequence: TGTGCCAGCAGCCATGTGCGTAACACCGGGGAGCTGTTTTTT.

The CDR3 DNA reads as TGCAGCGCACAGGGAATCGGAAACACCATATATTTT. Translated, it gives CSAQGIGNTIYF. The chain uses TRBV29-1 and TRBJ1-3, with a tentative D call TRBD1 (6 bases). The germline V and J ends were trimmed by 7 bases and 4 bases, with 11 bases remaining between them. The CDR3 sequence is 12 residues long. Per germline, CDR1 SQVTM and CDR2 ANQGSEA.